This entry is about one T cell receptor (beta chain). As yet, its antigen is unknown. This entry comes from a study of regulatory and conventional T cells in RAG deficiency. Whole-study results and caveats: Shannon entropy was markedly lower and Simpson indices higher in RAG-deficient patients than control T-cell subsets.

V gave up 1 base and J gave up 1 base, with 7 bases separating them. This CDR3 is built from 14 residues. Germline V CDR1 and CDR2: KGHSH, LQKENI. Genomic DNA came from blood conventional CD4+ T cells gated CD25-low CD127-high. Profiled with immunoSEQ multiplex PCR; TCRdb holds only in-frame clones, not every one. This sample has some 23,000 clones, with about 92% found just once. The same sample was also used in a study of regulatory T cells. From that report: Amplification used 52 TRBV primers and 13 TRBJ primers.

Input material: CD4+ T cells sorted from blood. The J gene is TRBJ1-1, the V gene TRBV18; D is unresolved. This receptor was identified in a human donor in good health. Written as DNA, the CDR3 is TGTGCCAGCTCACCACGGACTGAGAACACTGAAGCTTTCTTT. Protein sequence: CASSPRTENTEAFF.